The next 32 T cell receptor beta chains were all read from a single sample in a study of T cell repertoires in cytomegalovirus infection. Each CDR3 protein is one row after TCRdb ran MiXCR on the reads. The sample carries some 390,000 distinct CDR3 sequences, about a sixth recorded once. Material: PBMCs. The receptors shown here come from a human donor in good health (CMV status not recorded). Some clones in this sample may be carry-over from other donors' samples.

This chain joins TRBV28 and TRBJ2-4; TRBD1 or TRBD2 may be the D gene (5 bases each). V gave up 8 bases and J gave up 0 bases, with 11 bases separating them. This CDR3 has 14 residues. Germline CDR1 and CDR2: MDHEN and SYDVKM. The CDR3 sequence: CASGGALAKNIQYF. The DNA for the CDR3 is TGTGCCAGCGGGGGAGCGCTAGCCAAAAACATTCAGTACTTC.

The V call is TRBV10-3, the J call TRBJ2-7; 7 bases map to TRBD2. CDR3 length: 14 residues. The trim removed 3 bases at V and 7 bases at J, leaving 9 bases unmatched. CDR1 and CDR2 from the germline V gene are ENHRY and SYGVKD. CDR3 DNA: TGTGCCATCAGTGAAGGGCGGGAGCTGGGGGAGCAGTACTTC. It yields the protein CAISEGRELGEQYF.

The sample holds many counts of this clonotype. The CDR3 bases are TGTGCCAGCAGTTTCGATGGTGTATCCCCTTCCTACGAGCAGTACTTC. Amino acid sequence: CASSFDGVSPSYEQYF. The genes are TRBV27 and TRBJ2-7; D is undetermined. This CDR3 contains 16 residues. CDR1 MNHEY and CDR2 SMNVEV come from the germline V gene (reference sequence). Trimming took 3 bases from V and 1 from J, leaving 16 bases between them.

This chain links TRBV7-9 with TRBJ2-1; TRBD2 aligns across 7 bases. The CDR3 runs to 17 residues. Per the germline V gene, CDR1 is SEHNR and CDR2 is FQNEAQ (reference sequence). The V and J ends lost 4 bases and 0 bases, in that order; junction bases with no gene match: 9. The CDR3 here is CASSYLISGYSYNEQFF. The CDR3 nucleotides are TGTGCCAGCAGCTACCTTATTAGCGGGTACTCCTACAATGAGCAGTTCTTC.

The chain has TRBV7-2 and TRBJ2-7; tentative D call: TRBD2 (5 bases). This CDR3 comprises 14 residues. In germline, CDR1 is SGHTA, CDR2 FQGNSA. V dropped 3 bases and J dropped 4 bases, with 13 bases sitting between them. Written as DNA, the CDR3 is TGTGCCAGCAGCTTGAGCCCCGGGGTTTACGAGCAGTACTTC. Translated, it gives CASSLSPGVYEQYF.

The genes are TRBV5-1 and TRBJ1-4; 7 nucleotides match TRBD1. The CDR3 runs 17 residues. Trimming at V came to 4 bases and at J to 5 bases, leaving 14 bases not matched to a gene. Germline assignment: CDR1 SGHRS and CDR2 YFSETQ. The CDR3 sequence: CASSRGQMEGANEKLFF. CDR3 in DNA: TGCGCCAGCAGCCGAGGGCAGATGGAGGGGGCGAATGAAAAACTGTTTTTT.

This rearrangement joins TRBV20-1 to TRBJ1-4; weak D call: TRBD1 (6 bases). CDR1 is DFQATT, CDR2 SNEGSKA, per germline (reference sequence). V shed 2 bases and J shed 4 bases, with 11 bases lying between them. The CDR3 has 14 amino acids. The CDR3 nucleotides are TGCAGTGCTAGATCGGACAGAAGTAATGAAAAACTGTTTTTT. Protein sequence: CSARSDRSNEKLFF.

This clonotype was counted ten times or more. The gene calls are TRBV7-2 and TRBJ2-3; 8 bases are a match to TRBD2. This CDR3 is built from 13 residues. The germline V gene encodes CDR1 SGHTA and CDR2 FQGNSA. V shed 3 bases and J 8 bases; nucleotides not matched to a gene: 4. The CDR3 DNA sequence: TGTGCCAGCAGCTTCACGCGGGAGGCTACGCAGTATTTT. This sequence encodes CASSFTREATQYF.

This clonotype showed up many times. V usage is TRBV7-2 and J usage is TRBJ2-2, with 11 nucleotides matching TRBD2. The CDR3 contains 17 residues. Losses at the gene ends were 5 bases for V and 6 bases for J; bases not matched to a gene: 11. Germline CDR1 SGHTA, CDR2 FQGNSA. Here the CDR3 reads CASSRRGVAGGPGELFF. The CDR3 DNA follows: TGTGCCAGCAGCCGACGGGGGGTAGCGGGAGGGCCCGGGGAGCTGTTTTTT. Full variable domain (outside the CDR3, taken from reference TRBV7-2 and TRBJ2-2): GAGVSQSPSNKVTEKGKDVELRCDPISGHTALYWYRQSLGQGLEFLIYFQGNSAPDKSGLPSDRFSAERTGGSVSTLTIQRTQQEDSAVYLCASSRRGVAGGPGELFFGEGSRLTVL.

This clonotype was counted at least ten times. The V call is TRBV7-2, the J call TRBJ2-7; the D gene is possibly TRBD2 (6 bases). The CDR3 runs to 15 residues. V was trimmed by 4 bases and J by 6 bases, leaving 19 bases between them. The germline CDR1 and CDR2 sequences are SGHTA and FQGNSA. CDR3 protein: CASSSTRASVGEQYF. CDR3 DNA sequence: TGTGCCAGCAGCTCCACCCGCGCTAGCGTGGGCGAGCAGTACTTC.

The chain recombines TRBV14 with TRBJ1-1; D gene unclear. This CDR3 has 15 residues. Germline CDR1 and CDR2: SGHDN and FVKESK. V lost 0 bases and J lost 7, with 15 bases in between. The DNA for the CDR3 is TGTGCCAGCAGCCAAGATCGGGGTGCAGGCTATGAAGCTTTCTTT. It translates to CASSQDRGAGYEAFF.

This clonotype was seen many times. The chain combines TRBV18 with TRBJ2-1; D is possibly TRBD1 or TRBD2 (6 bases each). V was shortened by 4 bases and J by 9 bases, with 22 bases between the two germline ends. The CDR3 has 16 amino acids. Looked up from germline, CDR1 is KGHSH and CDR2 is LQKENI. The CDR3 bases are TGTGCCAGCTCACAGACCGCCCCGAGGGGGGCGGGTGAGCAGTTCTTC. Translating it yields CASSQTAPRGAGEQFF.

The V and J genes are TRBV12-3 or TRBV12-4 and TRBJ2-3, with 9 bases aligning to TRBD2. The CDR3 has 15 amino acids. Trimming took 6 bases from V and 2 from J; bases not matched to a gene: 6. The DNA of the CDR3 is TGTGCCAGCAGACCTGGGACTAGCCCCACAGATACGCAGTATTTT. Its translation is CASRPGTSPTDTQYF.

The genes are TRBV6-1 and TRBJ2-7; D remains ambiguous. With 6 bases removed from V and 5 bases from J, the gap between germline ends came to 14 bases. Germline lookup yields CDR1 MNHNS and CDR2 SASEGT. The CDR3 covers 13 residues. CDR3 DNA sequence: TGTGCCAGCAGAAGCAACTTGGGGAACGAGCAGTACTTC. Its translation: CASRSNLGNEQYF.

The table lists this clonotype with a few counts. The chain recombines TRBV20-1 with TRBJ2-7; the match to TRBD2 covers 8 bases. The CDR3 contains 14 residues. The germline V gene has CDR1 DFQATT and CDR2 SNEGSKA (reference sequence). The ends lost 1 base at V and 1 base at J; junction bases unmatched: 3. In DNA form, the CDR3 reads TGCAGTGCTAGAGCGGGGGGGCAATCCTACGAGCAGTACTTC. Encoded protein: CSARAGGQSYEQYF.

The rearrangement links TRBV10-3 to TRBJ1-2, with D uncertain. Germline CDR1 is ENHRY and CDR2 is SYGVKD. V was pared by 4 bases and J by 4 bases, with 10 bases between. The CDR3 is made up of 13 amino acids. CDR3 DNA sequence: TGTGCCATCAGTGCGGTCGGAACCTATGGCTACACCTTC. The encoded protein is CAISAVGTYGYTF.

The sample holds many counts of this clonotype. The CDR3 region is CASSLATGGNYEQYF. The CDR3 DNA reads as TGTGCCAGCAGTTTAGCCACAGGGGGGAACTACGAGCAGTACTTC. The V gene is TRBV12-3 or TRBV12-4, the J gene TRBJ2-7, with TRBD1 identical over 8 bases. With V trimmed by 0 bases and J by 3 bases, 4 bases remained unmatched. The CDR3 loop spans 15 amino acids.

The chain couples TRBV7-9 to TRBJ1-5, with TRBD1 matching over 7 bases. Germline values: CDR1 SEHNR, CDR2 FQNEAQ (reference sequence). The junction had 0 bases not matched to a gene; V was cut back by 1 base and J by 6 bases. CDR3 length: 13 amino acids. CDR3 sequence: CASSLGDSQPQHF. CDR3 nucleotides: TGTGCCAGCAGCTTAGGGGACAGTCAGCCCCAGCATTTT.

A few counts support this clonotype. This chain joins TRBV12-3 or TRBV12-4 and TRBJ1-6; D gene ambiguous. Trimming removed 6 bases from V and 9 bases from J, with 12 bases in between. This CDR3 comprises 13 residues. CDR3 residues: CASRYIGSSPLHF. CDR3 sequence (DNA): TGTGCCAGCAGATACATCGGGAGTTCACCCCTCCACTTT.

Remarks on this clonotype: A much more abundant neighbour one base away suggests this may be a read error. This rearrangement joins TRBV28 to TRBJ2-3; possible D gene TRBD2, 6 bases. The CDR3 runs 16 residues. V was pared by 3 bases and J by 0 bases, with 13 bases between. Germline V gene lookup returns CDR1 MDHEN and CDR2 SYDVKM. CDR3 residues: CASSFPLARSTDTQYF. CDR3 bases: TGTGCCAGCAGTTTTCCGCTAGCGAGGAGCACAGATACGCAGTATTTT.

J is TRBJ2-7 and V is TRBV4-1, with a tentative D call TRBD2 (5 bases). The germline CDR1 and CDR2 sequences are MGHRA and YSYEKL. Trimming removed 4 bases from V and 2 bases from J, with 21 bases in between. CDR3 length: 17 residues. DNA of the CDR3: TGCGCCAGCAGCCCAATAGCAACTTTCGGGAACCCCTACGAGCAGTACTTC. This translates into CASSPIATFGNPYEQYF.

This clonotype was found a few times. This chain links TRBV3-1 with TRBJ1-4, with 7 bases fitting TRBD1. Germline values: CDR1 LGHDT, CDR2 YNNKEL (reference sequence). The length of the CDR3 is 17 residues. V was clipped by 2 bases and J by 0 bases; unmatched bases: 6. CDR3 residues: CASSQPRDSATNEKLFF. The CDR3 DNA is TGTGCCAGCAGCCAACCCCGGGACAGTGCAACTAATGAAAAACTGTTTTTT.

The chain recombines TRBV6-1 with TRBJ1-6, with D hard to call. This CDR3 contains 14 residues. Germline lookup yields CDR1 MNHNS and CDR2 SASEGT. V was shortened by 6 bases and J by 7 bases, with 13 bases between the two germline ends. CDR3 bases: TGTGCCAGCAGGCCCCGGTTGGGGAATTCACCCCTCCACTTT. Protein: CASRPRLGNSPLHF.

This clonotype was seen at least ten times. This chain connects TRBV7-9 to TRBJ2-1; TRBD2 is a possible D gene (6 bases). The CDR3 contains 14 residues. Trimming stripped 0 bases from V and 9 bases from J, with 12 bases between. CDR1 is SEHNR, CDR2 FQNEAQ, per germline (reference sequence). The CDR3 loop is CASSLAISGSEQFF. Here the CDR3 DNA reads TGTGCCAGCAGCTTAGCGATTTCCGGGAGTGAGCAGTTCTTC.

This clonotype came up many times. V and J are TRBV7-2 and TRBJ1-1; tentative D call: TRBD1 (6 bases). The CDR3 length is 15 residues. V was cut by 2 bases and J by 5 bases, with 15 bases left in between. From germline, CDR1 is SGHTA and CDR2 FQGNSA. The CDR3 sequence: CASSLQGNPGTEAFF. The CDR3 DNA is TGTGCCAGCAGCTTACAGGGGAACCCGGGTACTGAAGCTTTCTTT.

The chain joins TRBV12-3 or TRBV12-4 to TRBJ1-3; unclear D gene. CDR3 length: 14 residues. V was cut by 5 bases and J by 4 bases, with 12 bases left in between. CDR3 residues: CASSPLGLGNTIYF. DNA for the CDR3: TGTGCCAGCAGTCCCCTCGGGCTGGGAAACACCATATATTTT.

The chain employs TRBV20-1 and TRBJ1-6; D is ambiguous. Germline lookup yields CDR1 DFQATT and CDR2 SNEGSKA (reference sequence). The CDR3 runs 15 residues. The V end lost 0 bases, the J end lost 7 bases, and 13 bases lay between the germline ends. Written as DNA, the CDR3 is TGCAGTGCTAGAGATGCAATCTCGGGCAATTCACCCCTCCACTTT. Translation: CSARDAISGNSPLHF.

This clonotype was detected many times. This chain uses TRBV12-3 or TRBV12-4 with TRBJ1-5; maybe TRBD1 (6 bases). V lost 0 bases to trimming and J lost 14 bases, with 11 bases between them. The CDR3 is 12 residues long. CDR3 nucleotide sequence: TGTGCCAGCAGTTTAGCGCTGCAGGGGAAGCATTTT. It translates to CASSLALQGKHF.

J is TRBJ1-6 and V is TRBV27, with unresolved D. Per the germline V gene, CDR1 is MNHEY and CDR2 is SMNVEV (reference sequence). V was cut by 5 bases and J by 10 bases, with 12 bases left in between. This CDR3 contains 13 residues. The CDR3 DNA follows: TGTGCCAGCAGTCCCCGGGTTGAGTCACCCCTCCACTTT. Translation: CASSPRVESPLHF.

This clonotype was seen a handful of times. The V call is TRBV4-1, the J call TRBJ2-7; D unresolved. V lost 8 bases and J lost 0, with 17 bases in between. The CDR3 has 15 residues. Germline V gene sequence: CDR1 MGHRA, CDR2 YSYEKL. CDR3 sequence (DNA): TGCGCCAGCGCCCCCGGCACCACAAACTCCTACGAGCAGTACTTC. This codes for CASAPGTTNSYEQYF.

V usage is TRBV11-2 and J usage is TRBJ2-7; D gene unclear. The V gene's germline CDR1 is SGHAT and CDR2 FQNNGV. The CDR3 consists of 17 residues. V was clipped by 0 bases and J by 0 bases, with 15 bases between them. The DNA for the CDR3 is TGTGCCAGCAGCTTAGAAACCCTACACTCAAGCTCCTACGAGCAGTACTTC. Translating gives CASSLETLHSSSYEQYF.

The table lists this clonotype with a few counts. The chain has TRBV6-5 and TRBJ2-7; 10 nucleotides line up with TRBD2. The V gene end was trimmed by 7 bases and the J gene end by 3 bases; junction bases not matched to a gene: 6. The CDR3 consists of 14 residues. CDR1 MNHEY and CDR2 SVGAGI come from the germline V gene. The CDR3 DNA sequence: TGTGCCAGCAAACCTAGCGGGAGAGGCTACGAGCAGTACTTC. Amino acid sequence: CASKPSGRGYEQYF.